This TCR beta chain was sequenced during a study of beta chain features in type 1 diabetes. The authors took one heparinised blood draw, averaging about 116 mL, from each donor. Every bit of the isolated RNA underwent reverse transcription, so sequencing read expressed TCRB transcripts. Generated by immunoSEQ multiplex PCR, the TCRdb table keeps only in-frame clones and is missing some. The sample holds around 170,000 clones, 7.5% to 10% seen once. Unmatched junction bases numbered 6, after V lost 0 bases and J lost 3 bases. The germline CDR1 and CDR2 sequences are SEHNR and FQNEAQ (reference sequence). The CDR3 has 17 amino acids. This clone was detected a few times.

The sequenced material came from central memory CD4+ T cells from blood. The receptor was derived from a woman younger than 30 in good health. V and J are TRBV7-9 and TRBJ2-2, with 8 positions matching TRBD2. The CDR3 spells CASSLASGGADTGELFF. CDR3 nucleotides: TGTGCCAGCAGCTTAGCGTCGGGGGGGGCCGACACCGGGGAGCTGTTTTTT.